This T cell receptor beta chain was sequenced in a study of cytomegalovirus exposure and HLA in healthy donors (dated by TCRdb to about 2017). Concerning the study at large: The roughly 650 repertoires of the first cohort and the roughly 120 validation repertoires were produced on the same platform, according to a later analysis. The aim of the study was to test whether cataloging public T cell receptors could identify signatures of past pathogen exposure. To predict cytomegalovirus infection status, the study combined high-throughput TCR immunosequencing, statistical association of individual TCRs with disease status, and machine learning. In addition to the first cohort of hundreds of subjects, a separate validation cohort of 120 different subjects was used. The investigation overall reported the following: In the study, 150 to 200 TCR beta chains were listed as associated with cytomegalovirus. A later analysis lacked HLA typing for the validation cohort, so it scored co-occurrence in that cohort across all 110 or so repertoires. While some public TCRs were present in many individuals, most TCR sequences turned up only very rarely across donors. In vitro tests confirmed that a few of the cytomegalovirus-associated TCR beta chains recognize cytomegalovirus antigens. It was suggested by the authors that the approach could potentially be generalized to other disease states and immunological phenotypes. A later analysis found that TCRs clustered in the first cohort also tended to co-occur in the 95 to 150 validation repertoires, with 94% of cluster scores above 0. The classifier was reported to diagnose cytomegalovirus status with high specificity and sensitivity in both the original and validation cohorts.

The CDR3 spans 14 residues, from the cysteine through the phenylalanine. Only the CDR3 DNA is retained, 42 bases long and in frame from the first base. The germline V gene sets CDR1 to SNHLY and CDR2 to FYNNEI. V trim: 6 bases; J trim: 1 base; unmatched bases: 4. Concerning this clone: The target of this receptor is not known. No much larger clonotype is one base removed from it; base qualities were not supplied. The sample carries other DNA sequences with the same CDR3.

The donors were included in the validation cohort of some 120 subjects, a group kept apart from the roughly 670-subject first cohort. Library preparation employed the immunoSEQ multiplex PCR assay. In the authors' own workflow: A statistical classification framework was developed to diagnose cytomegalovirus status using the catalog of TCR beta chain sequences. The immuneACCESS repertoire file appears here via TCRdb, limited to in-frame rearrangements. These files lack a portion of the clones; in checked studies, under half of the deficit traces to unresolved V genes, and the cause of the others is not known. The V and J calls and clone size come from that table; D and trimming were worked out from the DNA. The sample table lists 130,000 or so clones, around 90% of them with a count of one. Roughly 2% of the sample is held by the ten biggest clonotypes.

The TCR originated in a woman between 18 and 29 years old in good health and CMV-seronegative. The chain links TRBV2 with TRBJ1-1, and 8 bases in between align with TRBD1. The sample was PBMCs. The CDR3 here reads CASSGQGRNTEAFF. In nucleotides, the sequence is TGTGCCAGCAGCGGACAGGGAAGGAACACTGAAGCTTTCTTT.